This T cell receptor beta chain was captured by sequencing in a study of blood T cell repertoires in COVID-19. Study-wide context: COVID-19 samples from acute and convalescent phases originated in the United States, Italy and Spain. T cells, B-cell-depleted T cells, or PBMCs supplied cDNA or gDNA.

As handled by the study authors: Amplification from reference gene primers served as the basis for estimated nucleated cell counts. The repertoire was sequenced with immunoSEQ multiplex PCR; TCRdb's copy has only in-frame clones and lacks some. D and trimming come from the DNA, and the V and J calls and clone size come from that table. The sample includes under 250,000 clones, 65% to 85% of them seen just once. Trimming took off 2 bases at V and 8 bases at J, with 12 bases between the two ends. The CDR3 spans 14 residues. Germline V gene data show CDR1 as SGHTA and CDR2 as FQGNSA. This chain uses TRBV7-2 with TRBJ1-4; TRBD1 is a possible D gene (5 bases). Sequenced input: peripheral blood. The clonotype comes from a man aged 40-55 years with active or convalescent COVID-19. The CDR3 DNA reads TGTGCCAGCAGCTTATCCCAGGGAAGGGAAAAACTGTTTTTT. Translation gives CASSLSQGREKLFF.